This TCR beta chain originates from a study of CD8+CD57+ T cells in acquired aplastic anemia. Profiles of TCR beta VDJ and CDR3 were generated from a genomic DNA template. TCRdb reprocessed the reads with MiXCR, giving one entry per CDR3 protein. The sample shows about half a million distinct CDR3 sequences, 25% to 40% of them seen only once. Patients sequenced had flow cytometry evidence of CD8+CD57+ cell expansion. This clonotype was picked up many times. V lost 5 bases, J lost 6 bases, and 10 bases lay in between. Per the germline V gene, CDR1 is GTSNPN and CDR2 is SVGIG (reference sequence). The CDR3 contains 11 residues.

J is TRBJ1-2 and V is TRBV30; the D is unclear. The sequenced sample was sorted CD4+, CD8+, or CD8+CD57+ T cells (not recorded which) from PBMCs. The clonotype was recovered from a human donor with aplastic anemia. CDR3 coding DNA: TGTGCCTGGGGGCCAGGCCATGGCTACACCTTC. It specifies CAWGPGHGYTF.